Following are 15 T cell receptor beta chains from one sample sequenced in a study of cytomegalovirus exposure and HLA in healthy donors. The PCR made use of 60 Vbeta and 13 Jbeta primers. Profiling relied on immunoSEQ multiplex PCR, and the TCRdb table lists in-frame clones only, not all of them. The data contain more than 100,000 clones, 76% of them singletons. Sequenced sample: PBMCs. The receptors were sampled from a woman aged 18-30 years in good health and CMV-seropositive.

This chain connects TRBV4-2 to TRBJ2-1; D ambiguous. In germline, CDR1 is LGHNA, CDR2 YNFKEQ. The germline V and J ends were trimmed by 3 bases and 2 bases, with 17 bases remaining between them. The CDR3 spans 17 residues. The CDR3 bases are TGTGCCAGCAGCCAGCGACCCCAGCGCGGTACCTACAATGAGCAGTTCTTC. Translated, it gives CASSQRPQRGTYNEQFF.

The chain combines TRBV15 with TRBJ2-7; D may be TRBD1 (6 bases). Germline assignment: CDR1 LNHNV and CDR2 YYDKDF (reference sequence). V was pared by 2 bases and J by 1 base, with 9 bases between. The CDR3 length is 14 residues. CDR3 sequence (DNA): TGTGCCACCAGCAGAAAAGGACAGTCCTACGAGCAGTACTTC. The encoded protein is CATSRKGQSYEQYF.

V usage is TRBV7-9 and J usage is TRBJ2-7; a weak D match, TRBD1 (5 bases). V was cut by 2 bases and J by 2 bases, with 10 bases left in between. CDR1 and CDR2 from the germline V gene are SEHNR and FQNEAQ (reference sequence). This CDR3 spans 14 amino acids. The CDR3 nucleotides read TGTGCCAGCAGCTTAATTGCAGGGCCCTACGAGCAGTACTTC. This codes for CASSLIAGPYEQYF.

The chain couples TRBV25-1 to TRBJ1-1; D gene uncertain. The germline V gene encodes CDR1 MGHDK and CDR2 SYGVNS. The CDR3 is made up of 15 amino acids. The V end was cut by 6 bases, the J end by 0 bases, with 14 bases between. CDR3 bases: TGTGCCAGCAGCGACCAGCGGCCTATGAACACTGAAGCTTTCTTT. Amino acids: CASSDQRPMNTEAFF. Full variable domain (outside the CDR3, taken from reference TRBV25-1 and TRBJ1-1): EADIYQTPRYLVIGTGKKITLECSQTMGHDKMYWYQQDPGMELHLIHYSYGVNSTEKGDLSSESTVSRIRTEHFPLTLESARPSHTSQYLCASSDQRPMNTEAFFGQGTRLTVV.

This chain uses TRBV7-6 with TRBJ1-4, with TRBD1 matching over 8 bases. This CDR3 contains 19 residues. Germline CDR1 SGHVS, CDR2 FNYEAQ. J was trimmed by 8 bases and V by 1 base; bases with no gene match: 18. The chain's CDR3 is CASSLVAPSAGQGPEKLFF. In nucleotides, the CDR3 is TGTGCCAGCAGCTTAGTAGCCCCGTCGGCCGGACAGGGTCCAGAAAAACTGTTTTTT.

This chain uses TRBV15 with TRBJ2-7; D not resolved. Trimming left V 8 bases short and J 0 bases short, with 5 bases between. The CDR3 runs 11 residues. CDR1 LNHNV and CDR2 YYDKDF come from the germline V gene (reference sequence). CDR3: CATPISYEQYF. In DNA, the CDR3 is TGTGCCACCCCAATCTCCTACGAGCAGTACTTC.

This clone was picked up a small number of times. V gene TRBV28 combines with J gene TRBJ1-1; TRBD1 is a possible D gene (6 bases). Per germline, CDR1 MDHEN and CDR2 SYDVKM. This CDR3 has 15 residues. The V gene lost 4 bases and the J gene lost 1 base, with 13 bases spanning the gap. The CDR3 nucleotides are TGTGCCAGCAGTTATGGGGGGGCCTCGAACACTGAAGCTTTCTTT. It encodes CASSYGGASNTEAFF.

The rearrangement joins TRBV10-3 to TRBJ1-2; a weak D match, TRBD1 (5 bases). V gave up 4 bases and J gave up 7 bases, with 7 bases separating them. From germline, CDR1 is ENHRY and CDR2 SYGVKD. CDR3 length: 11 residues. The CDR3 nucleotides are TGTGCCATCAGTGGACAGCTTGGCTACACCTTC. Amino acids: CAISGQLGYTF.

The rearrangement uses TRBV27 and TRBJ2-7; 13 nucleotides agree with TRBD2. The germline gives CDR1 MNHEY, CDR2 SMNVEV (reference sequence). Trimming at V came to 5 bases and at J to 6 bases, leaving 7 bases not matched to a gene. The CDR3 extends over 15 amino acids. The CDR3 spells CASSPRTSGSGEQYF. In DNA, the CDR3 is TGTGCCAGCAGTCCCCGGACTAGCGGGAGCGGCGAGCAGTACTTC.

The chain combines TRBV5-6 with TRBJ2-5, with TRBD1 as a possible D gene (6 bases). V was pared by 0 bases and J by 2 bases, with 17 bases between. The length of the CDR3 is 17 residues. Germline V CDR1 and CDR2: SGHDT, YYEEEE. CDR3 amino acids: CASSLGPNRAVQETQYF. Here the CDR3 DNA reads TGTGCCAGCAGCTTGGGGCCGAACAGGGCAGTTCAAGAGACCCAGTACTTC.

The chain combines TRBV7-6 with TRBJ2-7, with a tentative D call TRBD2 (5 bases). CDR3 length: 15 amino acids. V was trimmed by 2 bases and J by 0 bases, leaving 11 bases between them. Germline CDR1 SGHVS, CDR2 FNYEAQ. The CDR3 region is CASSLRTDPSYEQYF. The CDR3 nucleotides are TGTGCCAGCAGCTTACGGACTGACCCCTCCTACGAGCAGTACTTC.

V gene TRBV6-5 combines with J gene TRBJ2-5, with D possibly TRBD1 on 6 matching bases. The germline V and J ends were trimmed by 6 bases and 4 bases, with 18 bases remaining between them. Germline V gives CDR1 MNHEY, CDR2 SVGAGI. The CDR3 extends over 15 amino acids. The CDR3 nucleotides read TGTGCCAGCAGCCCAGGTCAGGGGAGTGGAGAGACCCAGTACTTC. It is translated as CASSPGQGSGETQYF.

This clone was detected a few times. This sequence joins TRBV5-1 and TRBJ1-1; D is unclear. CDR1 and CDR2 from the germline V gene are SGHRS and YFSETQ. This CDR3 region has 16 residues. V was pared by 5 bases and J by 5 bases, with 22 bases between. This CDR3 is CASSRDYDTGGTEAFF. DNA for the CDR3: TGCGCCAGCAGTCGAGATTACGATACTGGCGGGACTGAAGCTTTCTTT.

V gene TRBV6-1 combines with J gene TRBJ1-2, with D perhaps TRBD1 (5 bases). Trimming removed 2 bases at V and 4 bases at J, with 5 bases between. From germline, CDR1 is MNHNS and CDR2 SASEGT. The CDR3 has 12 residues. CDR3: CASSEQGYGYTF. CDR3 DNA sequence: TGTGCCAGCAGTGAACAGGGCTATGGCTACACCTTC.

The V and J genes are TRBV4-3 and TRBJ1-4; D gene unclear. Germline V gives CDR1 LGHNA, CDR2 YSLEER. The CDR3 loop spans 14 amino acids. V gave up 0 bases and J gave up 8 bases, with 10 bases separating them. In DNA form, the CDR3 reads TGCGCCAGCAGCCAAGATCCAGGCCGGGAAAAACTGTTTTTT. This translates into CASSQDPGREKLFF.